The clone carrying this TCR beta chain came up a few times. These data come from a study of cytotoxic CD8 clonotypes in ibrutinib-treated CLL. Clones were read by immunoSEQ multiplex PCR, and TCRdb kept only the in-frame ones, dropping some. The table records about 130,000 clones, about 79% of them present only once. The CDR3 covers 14 residues. The V segment lost 5 bases and the J segment 1 base; nucleotides outside the gene matches: 5. CDR1 and CDR2 (germline): SGHAT, FQNNGV. This sequence joins TRBV11-2 and TRBJ2-7; 7 positions agree with TRBD1. The clonotype was recovered from a human donor with chronic lymphocytic leukemia. The material sequenced was PBMCs, taken after 12 months of ibrutinib treatment. Here the CDR3 reads CASSPGTVSYEQYF. CDR3 bases: TGTGCCAGCAGCCCCGGGACAGTTTCCTACGAGCAGTACTTC.